This T cell receptor (beta chain) was found in a study of blood T cell repertoires in COVID-19. About the research overall: COVID-19 samples, acute and convalescent, were from the United States, Italy and Spain. Sample material is recorded as cDNA or gDNA derived from T cells, B-cell-depleted T cells, or PBMCs.

Methods used by the authors: By means of reference gene primer amplification, nucleated cell counts were estimated. The method was immunoSEQ multiplex PCR; TCRdb's version includes in-frame clones alone and lacks a portion of them. Clone size and the V and J calls come from that table; the DNA yielded D and trimming. Of 140,000 or so clones in the sample, 88% are singletons; the top ten hold 1.5% to 2%. This CDR3 comprises 18 residues. The genes are TRBV1 and TRBJ1-4; the DNA was not used to check the table's D call, TRBD1. TRBV1 is described as a pseudogene. Sequenced sample: peripheral blood. The TCR was taken from a woman aged 50 to 65 with acute or convalescent COVID-19. The CDR3 region has the DNA TGCACCAGCAGCCAGACTACCGAGGGACAGGGGCCGGGGGAAAAACTGTTTTTT. Amino acids: CTSSQTTEGQGPGEKLFF.